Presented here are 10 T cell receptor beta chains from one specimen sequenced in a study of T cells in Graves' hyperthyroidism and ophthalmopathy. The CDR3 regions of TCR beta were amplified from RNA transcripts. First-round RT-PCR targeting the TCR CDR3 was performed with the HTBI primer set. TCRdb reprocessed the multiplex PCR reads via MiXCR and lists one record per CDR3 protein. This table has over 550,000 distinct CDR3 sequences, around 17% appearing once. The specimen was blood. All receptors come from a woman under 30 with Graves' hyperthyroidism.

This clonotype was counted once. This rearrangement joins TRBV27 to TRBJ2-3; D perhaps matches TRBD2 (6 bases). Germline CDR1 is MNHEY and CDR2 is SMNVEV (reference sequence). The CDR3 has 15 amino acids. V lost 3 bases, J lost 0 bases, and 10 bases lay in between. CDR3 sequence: CASSLGRGSTDTQYF. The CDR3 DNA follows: TGTGCCAGCAGTTTGGGGCGGGGTAGCACAGATACGCAGTATTTT.

CDR3 DNA sequence: TGTGCCAGCAGCTTCCGGGACAGGGAACATGAGCAGTTCTTC. Its protein is CASSFRDREHEQFF. This chain joins TRBV7-3 and TRBJ2-1; 9 nucleotides agree with TRBD1. V shed 3 bases, J shed 8 bases, and the junction held 5 bases outside the gene matches. The CDR3 extends over 14 amino acids. Germline V gene data show CDR1 as SGHTA and CDR2 as FQGTGA.

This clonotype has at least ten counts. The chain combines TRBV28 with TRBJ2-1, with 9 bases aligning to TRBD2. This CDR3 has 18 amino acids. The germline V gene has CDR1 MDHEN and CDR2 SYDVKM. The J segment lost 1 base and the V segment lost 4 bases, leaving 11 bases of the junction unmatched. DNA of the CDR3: TGTGCCAGCAGTTCGGGTAGCGGGAGCCGTCGGTCCTACAATGAGCAGTTCTTC. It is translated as CASSSGSGSRRSYNEQFF.

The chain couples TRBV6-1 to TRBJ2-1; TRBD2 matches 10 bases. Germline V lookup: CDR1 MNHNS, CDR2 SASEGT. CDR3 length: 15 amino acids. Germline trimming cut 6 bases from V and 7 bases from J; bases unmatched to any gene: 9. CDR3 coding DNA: TGTGCCAGCAGGGATGGACTAGCGGATTTAAATGAGCAGTTCTTC. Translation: CASRDGLADLNEQFF.

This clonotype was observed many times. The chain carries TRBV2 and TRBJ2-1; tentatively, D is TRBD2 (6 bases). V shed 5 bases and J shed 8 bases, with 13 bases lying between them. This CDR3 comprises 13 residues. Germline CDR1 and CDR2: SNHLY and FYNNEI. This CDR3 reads CASSRAGFDEQFF. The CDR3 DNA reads TGTGCCAGCAGTCGGGCGGGGTTTGATGAGCAGTTCTTC.

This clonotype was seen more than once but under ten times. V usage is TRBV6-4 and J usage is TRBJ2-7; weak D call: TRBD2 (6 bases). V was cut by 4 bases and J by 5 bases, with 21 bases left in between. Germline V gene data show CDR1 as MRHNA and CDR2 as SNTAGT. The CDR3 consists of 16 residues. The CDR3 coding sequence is TGTGCCAGCAGTGCCGATCGGGACTTCTCAGCCGACGAGCAGTACTTC. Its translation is CASSADRDFSADEQYF.

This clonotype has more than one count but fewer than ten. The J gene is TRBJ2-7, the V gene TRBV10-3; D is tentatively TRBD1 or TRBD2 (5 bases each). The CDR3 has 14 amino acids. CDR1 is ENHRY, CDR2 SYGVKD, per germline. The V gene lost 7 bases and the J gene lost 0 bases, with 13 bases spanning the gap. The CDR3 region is CAITRGDPSYEQYF. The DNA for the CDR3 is TGTGCCATCACCCGGGGCGATCCCTCCTACGAGCAGTACTTC.

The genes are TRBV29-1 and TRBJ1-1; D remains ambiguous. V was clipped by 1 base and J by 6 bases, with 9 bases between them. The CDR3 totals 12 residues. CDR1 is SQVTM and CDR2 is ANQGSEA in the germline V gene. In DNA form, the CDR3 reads TGCAGCGTTGAAGGCCACTTTTCTGAAGCTTTCTTT. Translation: CSVEGHFSEAFF. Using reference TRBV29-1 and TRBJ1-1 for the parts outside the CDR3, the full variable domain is SAVISQKPSRDICQRGTSLTIQCQVDSQVTMMFWYRQQPGQSLTLIATANQGSEATYESGFVIDKFPISRPNLTFSTLTVSNMSPEDSSIYLCSVEGHFSEAFFGQGTRLTVV.

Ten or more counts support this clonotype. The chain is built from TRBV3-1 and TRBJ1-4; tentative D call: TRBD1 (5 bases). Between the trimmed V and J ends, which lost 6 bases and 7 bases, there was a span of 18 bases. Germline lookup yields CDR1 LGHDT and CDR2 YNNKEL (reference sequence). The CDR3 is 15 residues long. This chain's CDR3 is CASSPPGLRGEKLFF. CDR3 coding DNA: TGTGCCAGCAGTCCTCCGGGACTCCGGGGTGAAAAACTGTTTTTT.

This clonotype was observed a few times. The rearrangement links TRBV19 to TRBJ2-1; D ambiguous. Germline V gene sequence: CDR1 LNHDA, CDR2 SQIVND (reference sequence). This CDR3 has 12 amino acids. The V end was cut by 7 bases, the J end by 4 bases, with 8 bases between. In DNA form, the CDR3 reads TGTGCCAGTACCGGCCCTTACAATGAGCAGTTCTTC. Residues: CASTGPYNEQFF.